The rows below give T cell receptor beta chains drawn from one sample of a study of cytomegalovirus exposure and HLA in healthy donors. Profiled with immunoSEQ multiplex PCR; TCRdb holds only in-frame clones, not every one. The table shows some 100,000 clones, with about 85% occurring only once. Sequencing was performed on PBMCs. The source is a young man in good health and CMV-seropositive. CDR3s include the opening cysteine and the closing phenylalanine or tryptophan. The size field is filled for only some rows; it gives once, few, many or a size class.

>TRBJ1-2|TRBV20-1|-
CSAGWPYGYTF
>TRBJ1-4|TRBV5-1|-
CASSLVGQPNEKLFF
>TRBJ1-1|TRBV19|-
CASSIWSRGNTEAFF
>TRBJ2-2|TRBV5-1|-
CASSTGQANTGELFF
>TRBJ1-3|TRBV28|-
CASSLQVPGNTIYF
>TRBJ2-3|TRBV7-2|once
CASSPAGRSTDTQYF
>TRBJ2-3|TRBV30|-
CAWSVGADTQYF
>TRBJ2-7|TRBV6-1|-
CASSEAGPSYEQYF
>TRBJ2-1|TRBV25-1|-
CASSGDRVYNEQFF
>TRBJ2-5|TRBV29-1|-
CSVGTGETQYF
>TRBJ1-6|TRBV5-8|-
CASSLDRVDSPLHF
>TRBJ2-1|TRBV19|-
CASSIRPYNEQFF
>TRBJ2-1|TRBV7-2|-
CASSFRRTSGGLSYNEQFF
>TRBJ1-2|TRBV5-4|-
CASSFFRGSDYGYTF
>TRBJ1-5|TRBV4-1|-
CASSQVLGQRQPQHF
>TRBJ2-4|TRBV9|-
CASSPDRDLAKNIQYF
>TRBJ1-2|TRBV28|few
CASSLDNRAGYTF
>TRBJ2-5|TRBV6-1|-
CASSDLGGALGETQYF
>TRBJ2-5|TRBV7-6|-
CASSRRRQYQETQYF
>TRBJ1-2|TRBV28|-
CASSGTGYNYGYTF
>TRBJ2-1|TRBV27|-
CASSRYNEQFF
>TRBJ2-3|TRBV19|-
CASSMATTDTQYF
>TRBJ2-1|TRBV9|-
CASSVTEYNEQFF
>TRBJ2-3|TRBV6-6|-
CASNPGGLWGTDTQYF
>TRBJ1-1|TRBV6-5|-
CASSQLQNTEAFF
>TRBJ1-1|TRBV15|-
CATSREIGRNTEAFF
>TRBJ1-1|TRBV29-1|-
CSAQLRFDTEAFF
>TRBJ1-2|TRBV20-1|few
CSARDMTDYTF
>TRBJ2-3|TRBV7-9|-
CATLSSGGQGDTQYF
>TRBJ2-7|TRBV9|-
CASSVQTGQGVYEQYF
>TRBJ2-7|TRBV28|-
CASSRYPVGQYEQYF
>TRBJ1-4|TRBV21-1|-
CASIQAGPCEKLFF
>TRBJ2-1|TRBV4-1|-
CASSLQPRGSYNEQFF
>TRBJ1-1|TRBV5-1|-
CASSLARGDTEAFF
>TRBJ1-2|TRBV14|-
CASSQIQGAAGYTF
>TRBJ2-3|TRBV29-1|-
CSVVQITDTQYF
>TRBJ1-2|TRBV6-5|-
CASSPTGWGYTF
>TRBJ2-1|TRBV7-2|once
CASSSQSGTAAYNEQFF
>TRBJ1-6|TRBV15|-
CATSRVAGGSPLHF
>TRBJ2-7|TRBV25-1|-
CASPYQGEYSEQYF
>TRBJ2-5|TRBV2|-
CASFEERDRGQETQYF